This TCR beta chain was observed in a study of PD-1 blockade in classical Hodgkin lymphoma. About the study: The study gave patients nivolumab 3 mg/kg intravenously every 2 weeks. Study-wide results and limits: Compared with healthy donors, newly diagnosed patients reportedly showed lower baseline TCR diversity. By C4D1 there was a significant rise in CD4+ TCR diversity but not in CD8+ TCR diversity.

There was relapse after autologous stem cell transplantation in every patient, and there was variation in brentuximab vedotin exposure. Best responses were complete response, partial response or progressive disease. As regards this clone: Its antigen is not known.

The assay was immunoSEQ multiplex PCR, and TCRdb's table has in-frame clones only and misses some. The sample has fewer than 25,000 clones, roughly 80% seen once. Sequenced material: peripheral blood mononuclear cells (PBMCs), taken before the second cycle of nivolumab. The TCR sequence derives from a human donor with classical Hodgkin lymphoma.

CDR3 DNA: TGTGCCAGCAGACCTACAGGGCAAGCTTTCTTT. Its protein is CASRPTGQAFF. The chain joins TRBV2 to TRBJ1-1, with a tentative D call TRBD1 (6 bases). The germline CDR1 and CDR2 sequences are SNHLY and FYNNEI. V was shortened by 6 bases and J by 9 bases, with 11 bases between the two germline ends. This CDR3 is built from 11 residues.